A single sample gave rise to the 23 T cell receptor beta chains below, sequenced in a study of identifying expanded T cells in peripheral blood. Sequencing was performed with immunoSEQ multiplex PCR; in TCRdb, only in-frame clones are kept and a portion is missing. This repertoire shows around 84,000 clones, around 90% found once; its top ten account for 7.3%. Specimen: blood. All receptors derive from a person aged 18 to 75 in good health.

The rearrangement links TRBV5-1 to TRBJ2-3; D may be TRBD1 (5 bases). Trimming removed 0 bases at V and 6 bases at J, with 11 bases between. This CDR3 is 14 amino acids long. CDR1 is SGHRS, CDR2 YFSETQ, per germline. The CDR3 DNA sequence: TGCGCCAGCAGCTTGGGGCAGCCAGGGGATACGCAGTATTTT. Translated, it gives CASSLGQPGDTQYF.

The chain has TRBV25-1 and TRBJ1-5; D gene ambiguous. The CDR3 covers 12 residues. The germline V gene has CDR1 MGHDK and CDR2 SYGVNS. V was trimmed by 2 bases and J by 4 bases, leaving 3 bases between them. The CDR3 DNA is TGTGCCAGCAGTGAAAATAATCAGCCCCAGCATTTT. Protein product: CASSENNQPQHF.

The gene calls are TRBV5-1 and TRBJ2-1; 7 bases fit TRBD2. This CDR3 is built from 17 residues. Trimming took 0 bases from V and 8 from J; bases not matched to a gene: 14. The germline gives CDR1 SGHRS, CDR2 YFSETQ. CDR3 region: CASSLALGGGSVDEQFF. The DNA of the CDR3 is TGCGCCAGCAGCTTGGCCCTCGGGGGAGGGTCGGTCGATGAGCAGTTCTTC.

This clone has a single count. The V gene is TRBV6-5, the J gene TRBJ2-1, with D perhaps TRBD2 (7 bases). The germline V and J ends were trimmed by 0 bases and 8 bases, with 14 bases remaining between them. The germline V gene encodes CDR1 MNHEY and CDR2 SVGAGI. CDR3 size: 15 residues. CDR3 in DNA: TGTGCCAGCAGTTACTCGATCACGGGGGGCCATGAGCAGTTCTTC. This translates into CASSYSITGGHEQFF.

The chain employs TRBV4-3 and TRBJ2-3; possible D gene TRBD2, 5 bases. The length of the CDR3 is 18 residues. Germline V gene lookup returns CDR1 LGHNA and CDR2 YSLEER. V was pared by 3 bases and J by 0 bases, with 19 bases between. The CDR3 protein is CASSQSLASSASTDTQYF. As DNA, the CDR3 is TGCGCCAGCAGCCAGTCCCTAGCATCGAGCGCTAGCACAGATACGCAGTATTTT.

This sequence joins TRBV7-8 and TRBJ1-2; a possible D gene is TRBD1 (6 bases). From germline, CDR1 is SGHVS and CDR2 FQNEAQ. V lost 5 bases and J 0 bases, leaving 13 bases between the germline ends. The CDR3 contains 15 residues. For the CDR3, the DNA is TGTGCCAGCAGCCACGCGGGACACACTAACTATGGCTACACCTTC. This codes for CASSHAGHTNYGYTF.

This clone was seen more than once but under ten times. The chain recombines TRBV25-1 with TRBJ1-6; a weak D match, TRBD1 (5 bases). This CDR3 is built from 16 residues. Trimming removed 2 bases at V and 9 bases at J, with 17 bases between. Per the germline V gene, CDR1 is MGHDK and CDR2 is SYGVNS. CDR3: CASSETPGDLGSPLHF. The CDR3 region has the DNA TGTGCCAGCAGTGAAACCCCGGGGGATCTTGGTTCACCCCTCCACTTT. Using reference TRBV25-1 and TRBJ1-6 for the parts outside the CDR3, the full variable domain is EADIYQTPRYLVIGTGKKITLECSQTMGHDKMYWYQQDPGMELHLIHYSYGVNSTEKGDLSSESTVSRIRTEHFPLTLESARPSHTSQYLCASSETPGDLGSPLHFGNGTRLTVT.

J is TRBJ2-3 and V is TRBV9, with D possibly being TRBD1 (6 bases). The CDR3 is 14 residues long. Trimming removed 0 bases from V and 6 bases from J, with 11 bases in between. Per the germline V gene, CDR1 is SGDLS and CDR2 is YYNGEE. CDR3 protein: CASSVAPQGDTQYF. Here the CDR3 DNA reads TGTGCCAGCAGCGTAGCTCCTCAGGGGGATACGCAGTATTTT.

With regard to this clone: Other DNA sequences in the sample encode the same CDR3. The chain is built from TRBV6-5 and TRBJ1-1; weak D call: TRBD1 (5 bases). The germline V and J ends were trimmed by 2 bases and 2 bases, with 6 bases remaining between them. The CDR3 has 13 residues. CDR1 is MNHEY, CDR2 SVGAGI, per germline. The CDR3 bases are TGTGCCAGCAGTTACGGGGGAAACACTGAAGCTTTCTTT. It translates to CASSYGGNTEAFF.

This sequence joins TRBV27 and TRBJ1-5; no clear D gene. V was pared by 7 bases and J by 0 bases, with 10 bases between. CDR3 size: 14 residues. CDR1 MNHEY and CDR2 SMNVEV come from the germline V gene (reference sequence). CDR3 coding DNA: TGTGCCAGCAAAACGATAGATAGCAATCAGCCCCAGCATTTT. Protein product: CASKTIDSNQPQHF.

The V gene is TRBV30, the J gene TRBJ1-6; TRBD1 is a possible D gene (5 bases). Per germline, CDR1 GTSNPN and CDR2 SVGIG (reference sequence). Trimming took 2 bases from V and 9 from J, leaving 14 bases between them. The length of the CDR3 is 14 residues. The CDR3 bases are TGTGCCTGGAGTCTCGGGGCTGCGGGTTCACCCCTCCACTTT. It yields the protein CAWSLGAAGSPLHF.

This chain joins TRBV27 and TRBJ2-1, with 9 bases matching TRBD2. Germline loops: CDR1 MNHEY, CDR2 SMNVEV (reference sequence). The CDR3 is 15 residues long. The V segment lost 6 bases and the J segment 4 bases; nucleotides outside the gene matches: 7. Written as DNA, the CDR3 is TGTGCCAGCAGGGAAGCGGGAGGTCTTTACAATGAGCAGTTCTTC. It is translated as CASREAGGLYNEQFF.

The gene calls are TRBV7-6 and TRBJ1-4; 11 nucleotides align to TRBD1. This CDR3 comprises 16 residues. From germline, CDR1 is SGHVS and CDR2 FNYEAQ. V was pared by 1 base and J by 5 bases, with 3 bases of the junction left unmatched. CDR3 sequence: CASSLGTGGVNEKLFF. The DNA for the CDR3 is TGTGCCAGCAGCTTAGGGACAGGGGGCGTCAATGAAAAACTGTTTTTT.

The chain has TRBV27 and TRBJ1-2; D call uncertain. Germline V gene sequence: CDR1 MNHEY, CDR2 SMNVEV (reference sequence). V was clipped by 1 base and J by 8 bases, with 8 bases between them. This CDR3 comprises 12 residues. CDR3 nucleotide sequence: TGTGCCAGCAGTTTATTTGGGGTAGGCTACACCTTC. Its protein product is CASSLFGVGYTF.

The rearrangement links TRBV5-4 to TRBJ2-7; 8 nucleotides agree with TRBD2. Germline-derived CDR1 and CDR2 are SGHNT and YYREEE (reference sequence). CDR3 length equals 15 residues. V dropped 2 bases and J dropped 6; count of bases not matched to a gene: 10. CDR3 in DNA: TGTGCCAGCAGCTTCCGAAGCGGGAGTTTAGGCGAGCAGTACTTC. This gives the protein CASSFRSGSLGEQYF.

The chain couples TRBV28 to TRBJ1-1; no clear D. V lost 6 bases and J lost 3, with 11 bases in between. Germline-derived CDR1 and CDR2 are MDHEN and SYDVKM. The CDR3 spans 13 residues. DNA of the CDR3: TGTGCCAGCAGAGATCCCGCAGACACTGAAGCTTTCTTT. This codes for CASRDPADTEAFF. Using reference TRBV28 and TRBJ1-1 for the parts outside the CDR3, the full variable domain is DVKVTQSSRYLVKRTGEKVFLECVQDMDHENMFWYRQDPGLGLRLIYFSYDVKMKEKGDIPEGYSVSREKKERFSLILESASTNQTSMYLCASRDPADTEAFFGQGTRLTVV.

This chain joins TRBV11-2 and TRBJ1-1; unclear D gene. V lost 5 bases and J 0 bases, leaving 7 bases between the germline ends. The germline V gene encodes CDR1 SGHAT and CDR2 FQNNGV. The CDR3 spans 13 residues. DNA for the CDR3: TGTGCCAGCAGCAAGGATTTGAACACTGAAGCTTTCTTT. This gives the protein CASSKDLNTEAFF.

J is TRBJ1-2 and V is TRBV7-9, with D possibly TRBD1 on 5 matching bases. This CDR3 is built from 13 residues. V was shortened by 1 base and J by 5 bases, with 8 bases between the two germline ends. Germline V gene lookup returns CDR1 SEHNR and CDR2 FQNEAQ (reference sequence). The CDR3 sequence: CASSLDWGYGYTF. CDR3 sequence (DNA): TGTGCCAGCAGCTTAGATTGGGGGTATGGCTACACCTTC.

The rearrangement links TRBV5-8 to TRBJ2-1, with D perhaps given as TRBD1 or TRBD2 (5 bases each). Germline CDR1 and CDR2: SGHTS and YDEGEE. Deletions cut 5 bases from V and 13 bases from J, with 16 bases between. This CDR3 is 12 amino acids long. The CDR3 spells CASSQRGSAQFF. The CDR3 DNA reads as TGTGCCAGCAGTCAGAGGGGCAGCGCCCAGTTCTTC.

The genes are TRBV19 and TRBJ1-4, with 7 positions matching TRBD1. Germline values: CDR1 LNHDA, CDR2 SQIVND (reference sequence). The CDR3 is 16 residues long. V gave up 6 bases and J gave up 4 bases; unmatched junction bases: 11. Here the CDR3 reads CASRGLLGQLNEKLFF. The CDR3 DNA reads TGTGCCAGTAGGGGCCTCCTGGGACAGCTTAATGAAAAACTGTTTTTT.

The table lists this clone with a few counts. The junction differs from germline at one of its ends, possibly a read error. The rearrangement joins TRBV19 to TRBJ1-5; 10 bases fit TRBD1. CDR1 and CDR2 from the germline V gene are LNHDA and SQIVND (reference sequence). The CDR3 is 14 residues long. The CDR3, as DNA: TGTGCCAGTAGTACGACAGGGGGCAAGCAGCCCCAGCATTTT. Residues: CASSTTGGKQPQHF.

V is TRBV6-5 and J is TRBJ1-1; 10 bases are a match to TRBD1. Unmatched junction bases numbered 3, after V lost 4 bases and J lost 4 bases. Germline assignment: CDR1 MNHEY and CDR2 SVGAGI. The CDR3 extends over 14 amino acids. The chain's CDR3 is CASSWTGGVTEAFF. CDR3 nucleotides: TGTGCCAGCAGTTGGACAGGGGGAGTCACTGAAGCTTTCTTT.

This chain joins TRBV7-2 and TRBJ1-5, with D perhaps TRBD1 (6 bases). V dropped 5 bases and J dropped 7 bases, with 12 bases sitting between them. Germline CDR1 is SGHTA and CDR2 is FQGNSA. The CDR3 runs 13 residues. The CDR3: CASSPRGGQPQHF. The CDR3 nucleotides are TGTGCCAGCAGCCCAAGGGGGGGACAGCCCCAGCATTTT.